This T cell receptor (beta chain) was sequenced during a study of T cell responses to AZD1222 COVID-19 vaccine. Study-level findings and limits: Per reports, nearly half of all spike-specific TCRs target regions that are unmutated in variants. Recipients of AZD1222 seropositive at baseline numbered only 6 or 7. White British donors predominated, females outnumbered males, and clonal diversity was possibly underestimated. Spike-wide vaccine-associated CD4 TCRs dominated at 160-218 and 743-854.

Comment on this clone: What it binds is unknown.

Sequencing was performed with immunoSEQ multiplex PCR; in TCRdb, only in-frame clones are kept and a portion is missing. The sample lists 150,000 to 200,000 clones, around 93% seen once, with roughly 1.3% in the top ten. The receptor was derived from an adult in good health. The material was peripheral blood, obtained on day 0 of AZD1222 vaccination.

CDR3 in amino acids: CASSRNRRGEGDNEQFF. The CDR3 DNA reads TGTGCCAGCTCACGGAACCGCAGGGGGGAAGGAGACAATGAGCAGTTCTTC. The chain joins TRBV18 to TRBJ2-1; maybe TRBD1 (7 bases). V shed 4 bases and J shed 5 bases, with 21 bases lying between them. Germline loops: CDR1 KGHSH, CDR2 LQKENI. This CDR3 is 17 amino acids long.